This T cell receptor (beta chain) was sequenced for a study of cytomegalovirus exposure and HLA in healthy donors. Per germline, CDR1 PRHDT and CDR2 FYEKMQ (reference sequence). This CDR3 is 16 amino acids long. Trimming shortened V by 4 bases and J by 8 bases, and 21 bases separated the two germline ends. Primers included in the PCR were 60 Vbeta and 13 Jbeta primers. The repertoire was sequenced with immunoSEQ multiplex PCR; TCRdb's copy has only in-frame clones and lacks some. The sample consists of tens of thousands of clones, 82% of them appearing once. The chain is built from TRBV13 and TRBJ2-1; a possible D gene is TRBD1 (6 bases). The specimen was PBMCs. The TCR originated in a man between 50 and 59 years old in good health and CMV-seronegative. The CDR3 coding sequence is TGTGCCAGCAGCTGGGGCAGGGGCCCCACCCGCGATGAGCAGTTCTTC. Translated: CASSWGRGPTRDEQFF.